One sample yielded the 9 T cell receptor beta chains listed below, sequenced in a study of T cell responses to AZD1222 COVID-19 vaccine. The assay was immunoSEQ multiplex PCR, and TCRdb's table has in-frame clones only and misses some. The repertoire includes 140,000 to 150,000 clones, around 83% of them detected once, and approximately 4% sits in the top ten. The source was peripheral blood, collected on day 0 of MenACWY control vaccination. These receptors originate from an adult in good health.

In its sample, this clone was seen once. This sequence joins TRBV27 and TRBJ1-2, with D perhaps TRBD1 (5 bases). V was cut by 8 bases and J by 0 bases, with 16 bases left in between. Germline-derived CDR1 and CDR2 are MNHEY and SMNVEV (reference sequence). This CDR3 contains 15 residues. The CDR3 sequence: CASGSGRPTNYGYTF. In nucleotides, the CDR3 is TGTGCCAGCGGATCGGGACGGCCCACTAACTATGGCTACACCTTC.

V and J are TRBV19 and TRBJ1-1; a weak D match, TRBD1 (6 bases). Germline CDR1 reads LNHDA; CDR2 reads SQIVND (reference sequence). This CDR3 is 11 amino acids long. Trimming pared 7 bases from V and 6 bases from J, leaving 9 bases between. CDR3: CASTRQAEAFF. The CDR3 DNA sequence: TGTGCCAGTACCCGACAGGCTGAAGCTTTCTTT.

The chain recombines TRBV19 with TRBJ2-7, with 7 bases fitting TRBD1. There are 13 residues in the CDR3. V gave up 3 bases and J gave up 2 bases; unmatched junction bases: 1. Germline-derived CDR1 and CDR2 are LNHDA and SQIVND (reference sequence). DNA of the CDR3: TGTGCCAGTAGTATGGGACAGCCCTACGAGCAGTACTTC. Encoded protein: CASSMGQPYEQYF.

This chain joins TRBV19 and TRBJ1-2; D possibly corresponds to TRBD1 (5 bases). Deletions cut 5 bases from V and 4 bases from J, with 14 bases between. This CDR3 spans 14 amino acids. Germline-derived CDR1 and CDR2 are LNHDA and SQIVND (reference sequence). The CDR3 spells CASSATTDFYGYTF. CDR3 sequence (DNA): TGTGCCAGTAGTGCCACGACAGATTTCTATGGCTACACCTTC.

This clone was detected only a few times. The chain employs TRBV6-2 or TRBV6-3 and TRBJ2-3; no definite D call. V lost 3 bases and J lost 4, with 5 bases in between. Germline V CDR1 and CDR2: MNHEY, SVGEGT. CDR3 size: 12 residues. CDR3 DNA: TGTGCCAGCAGTTATCCGCCAGATACGCAGTATTTT. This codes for CASSYPPDTQYF.

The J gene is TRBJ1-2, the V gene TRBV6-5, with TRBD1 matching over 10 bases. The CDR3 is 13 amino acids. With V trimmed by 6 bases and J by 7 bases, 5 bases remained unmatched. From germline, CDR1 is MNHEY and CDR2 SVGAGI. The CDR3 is CASRGTGDFGYTF. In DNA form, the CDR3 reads TGTGCCAGCAGGGGGACAGGGGATTTTGGCTACACCTTC.

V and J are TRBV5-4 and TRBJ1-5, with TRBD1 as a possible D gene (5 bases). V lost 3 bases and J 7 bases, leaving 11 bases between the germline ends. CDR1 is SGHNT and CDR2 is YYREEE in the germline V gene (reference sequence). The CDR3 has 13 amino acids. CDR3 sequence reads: CASSWPRDQPQHF. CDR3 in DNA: TGTGCCAGCAGCTGGCCCAGGGACCAGCCCCAGCATTTT.

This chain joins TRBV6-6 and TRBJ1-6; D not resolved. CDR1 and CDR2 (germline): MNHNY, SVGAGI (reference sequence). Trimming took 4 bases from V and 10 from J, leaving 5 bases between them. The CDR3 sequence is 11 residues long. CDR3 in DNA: TGTGCCAGCAGTTTAGGGTCACCCCTCCACTTT. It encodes CASSLGSPLHF.

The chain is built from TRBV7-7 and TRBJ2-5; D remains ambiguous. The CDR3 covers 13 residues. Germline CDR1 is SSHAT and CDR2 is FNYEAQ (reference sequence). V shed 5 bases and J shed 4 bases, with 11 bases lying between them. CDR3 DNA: TGTGCCAGCAGCCACGAGATCTCAGAGACCCAGTACTTC. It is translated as CASSHEISETQYF. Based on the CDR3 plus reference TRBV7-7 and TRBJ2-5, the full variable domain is GAGVSQSPRYKVTKRGQDVTLRCDPISSHATLYWYQQALGQGPEFLTYFNYEAQPDKSGLPSDRFSAERPEGSISTLTIQRTEQRDSAMYRCASSHEISETQYFGPGTRLLVL.